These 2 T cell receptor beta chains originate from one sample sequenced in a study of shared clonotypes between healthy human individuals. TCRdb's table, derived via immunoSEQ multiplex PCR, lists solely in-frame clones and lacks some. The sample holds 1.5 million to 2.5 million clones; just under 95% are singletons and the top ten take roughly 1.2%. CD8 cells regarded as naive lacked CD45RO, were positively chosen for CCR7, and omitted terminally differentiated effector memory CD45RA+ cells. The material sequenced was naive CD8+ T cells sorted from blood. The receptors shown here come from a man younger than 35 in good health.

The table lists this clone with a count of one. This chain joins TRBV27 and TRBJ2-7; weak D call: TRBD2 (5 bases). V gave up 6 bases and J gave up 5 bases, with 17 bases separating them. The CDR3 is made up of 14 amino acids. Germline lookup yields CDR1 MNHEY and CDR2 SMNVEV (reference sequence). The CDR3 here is CASSPLASIDEQYF. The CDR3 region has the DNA TGTGCCAGCAGCCCTCTAGCAAGTATCGACGAGCAGTACTTC.

CDR3 sequence: CASRGRGYGYTF. DNA of the CDR3: TGTGCCAGCAGGGGCCGCGGGTATGGCTACACCTTC. The rearrangement links TRBV7-9 to TRBJ1-2; D is undetermined. V was pared by 6 bases and J by 5 bases, with 10 bases between. The CDR3 sequence is 12 residues long. Germline V gene data show CDR1 as SEHNR and CDR2 as FQNEAQ (reference sequence).